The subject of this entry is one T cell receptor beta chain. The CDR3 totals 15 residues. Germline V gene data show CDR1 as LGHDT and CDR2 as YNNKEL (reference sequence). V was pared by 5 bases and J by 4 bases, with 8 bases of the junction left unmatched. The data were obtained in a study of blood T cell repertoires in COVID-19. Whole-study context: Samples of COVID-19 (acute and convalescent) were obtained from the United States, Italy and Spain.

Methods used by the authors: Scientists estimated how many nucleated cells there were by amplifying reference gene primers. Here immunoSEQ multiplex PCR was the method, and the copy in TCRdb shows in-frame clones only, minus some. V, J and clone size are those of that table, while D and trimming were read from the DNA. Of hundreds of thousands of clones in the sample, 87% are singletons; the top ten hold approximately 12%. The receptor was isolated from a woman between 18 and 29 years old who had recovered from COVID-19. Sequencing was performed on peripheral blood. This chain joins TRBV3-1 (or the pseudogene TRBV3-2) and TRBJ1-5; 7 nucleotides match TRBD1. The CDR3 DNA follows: TGTGCCAGCAGCGGATCCCCCAGGGGGAATCAGCCCCAGCATTTT. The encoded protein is CASSGSPRGNQPQHF.